One and the same sample provided the 22 T cell receptor beta chains below, sequenced in a study of T cells in Graves' hyperthyroidism and ophthalmopathy. Amplification of TCR beta CDR3 regions used RNA as the template. In the first-round RT-PCR of the TCR CDR3, the HTBI primer set was used. TCRdb fed the multiplex PCR reads into MiXCR, producing one record per CDR3 protein. The table lists approximately 720,000 distinct CDR3 sequences, under 20% of them singletons. Sequencing was performed on blood. Receptor source: a woman aged 45-65 years with Graves' hyperthyroidism that later progressed to Graves' ophthalmopathy.

In this sample, this clonotype turned up many times. This sequence joins TRBV11-2 and TRBJ1-4, with D uncertain. Germline V gene data show CDR1 as SGHAT and CDR2 as FQNNGV. The CDR3 runs to 15 residues. With 5 bases removed from V and 5 bases from J, the gap between germline ends came to 15 bases. The CDR3 coding sequence is TGTGCCAGCAGCGCCGACGGACGGAGGAATGAAAAACTGTTTTTT. This encodes CASSADGRRNEKLFF. Looking up the rest from reference TRBV11-2 and TRBJ1-4 gives the full variable domain: EAGVAQSPRYKIIEKRQSVAFWCNPISGHATLYWYQQILGQGPKLLIQFQNNGVVDDSQLPKDRFSAERLKGVDSTLKIQPAKLEDSAVYLCASSADGRRNEKLFFGSGTQLSVL.

The chain uses TRBV10-2 and TRBJ1-1; perhaps TRBD1 as D (5 bases). The ends were cut back, 5 bases at V and 11 bases at J, with 21 bases in the middle. This CDR3 spans 14 amino acids. Germline values: CDR1 WSHSY, CDR2 SAAADI. CDR3: CASSSGTAVSEAFF. The CDR3 DNA follows: TGCGCCAGCAGTTCCGGGACGGCCGTGAGCGAGGCTTTCTTT.

The chain joins TRBV19 to TRBJ1-1, with D possibly matching TRBD1 (6 bases). The CDR3 has 16 amino acids. The germline CDR1 and CDR2 sequences are LNHDA and SQIVND (reference sequence). V lost 6 bases and J 4 bases, leaving 21 bases between the germline ends. CDR3 amino acids: CASSTEGGAGGTEAFF. For the CDR3, the DNA is TGTGCCAGTAGCACGGAGGGGGGGGCGGGTGGCACTGAAGCTTTCTTT.

The rearrangement joins TRBV9 to TRBJ2-5, with D maybe TRBD1 (6 bases). Germline V lookup: CDR1 SGDLS, CDR2 YYNGEE. This CDR3 comprises 16 residues. The V end was cut by 0 bases, the J end by 2 bases, with 14 bases between. The CDR3 DNA sequence: TGTGCCAGCAGCGTAGTCCCCCAGGGGACACAAGAGACCCAGTACTTC. Its protein product is CASSVVPQGTQETQYF.

This clonotype appeared many times. V is TRBV30 and J is TRBJ1-2; no clear D gene. Germline V CDR1 and CDR2: GTSNPN, SVGIG (reference sequence). CDR3 length equals 12 residues. V was cut by 0 bases and J by 7 bases, with 9 bases left in between. CDR3 residues: CAWSVAPGGYTF. CDR3 coding DNA: TGTGCCTGGAGTGTGGCACCGGGTGGCTACACCTTC.

The chain is built from TRBV19 and TRBJ1-5, with 10 bases identical to TRBD1. CDR1 is LNHDA, CDR2 SQIVND, per germline (reference sequence). Trimming cost V 5 bases and J 5 bases; bases outside gene matches: 12. The CDR3 has 17 residues. The DNA of the CDR3 is TGTGCCAGTAGTCCTGGACAGGGGGAATTGGGCGATCAGCCCCAGCATTTT. Protein product: CASSPGQGELGDQPQHF.

This clonotype was recorded at least ten times. The rearrangement joins TRBV20-1 to TRBJ2-7; D remains unclear. The ends were cut back, 3 bases at V and 3 bases at J, with 3 bases in the middle. Germline V gives CDR1 DFQATT, CDR2 SNEGSKA (reference sequence). The CDR3 contains 10 residues. The CDR3 reads CSASVYEQYF. Here the CDR3 DNA reads TGCAGTGCTAGCGTCTACGAGCAGTACTTC.

The rearrangement uses TRBV6-1 and TRBJ1-4, with 7 positions matching TRBD1. CDR3 size: 15 residues. Germline V gene lookup returns CDR1 MNHNS and CDR2 SASEGT. V lost 6 bases, J lost 8 bases, and 12 bases stayed unmatched. CDR3 coding DNA: TGTGCCAGCAGACCAGGGGGGGGTCGGCAGGAAAAACTGTTTTTT. Its protein is CASRPGGGRQEKLFF.

This clonotype has more than one count but fewer than ten. V is TRBV5-1 and J is TRBJ2-6; D unclear. Trimming removed 3 bases from V and 1 base from J, with 8 bases in between. This CDR3 is built from 15 residues. Germline V gives CDR1 SGHRS, CDR2 YFSETQ. The CDR3 loop reads CASSSFRSGANVLTF. The CDR3 DNA follows: TGCGCCAGCAGCTCTTTTCGATCTGGGGCCAACGTCCTGACTTTC.

This clonotype was detected many times. The chain couples TRBV20-1 to TRBJ2-3; TRBD1 agrees at 7 bases. CDR1 and CDR2 (germline): DFQATT, SNEGSKA (reference sequence). The ends lost 3 bases at V and 6 bases at J; junction bases unmatched: 24. CDR3 length: 19 amino acids. The CDR3 region is CSARDQGGDDRVPVDTQYF. The CDR3 DNA sequence: TGCAGTGCTAGGGATCAAGGAGGTGACGACAGGGTCCCCGTTGATACGCAGTATTTT.

The CDR3 loop is CASSVGTQEQYF. The DNA for the CDR3 is TGTGCCAGCAGCGTAGGTACCCAGGAGCAGTACTTC. The chain has TRBV9 and TRBJ2-7; D call uncertain. Germline lookup yields CDR1 SGDLS and CDR2 YYNGEE. The CDR3 sequence is 12 residues long. Trimming removed 0 bases at V and 7 bases at J, with 8 bases between.

This clonotype was seen just once. The genes are TRBV6-1 and TRBJ2-5; no definite D call. V lost 5 bases and J 1 base, leaving 5 bases between the germline ends. The length of the CDR3 is 12 residues. The V gene's germline CDR1 is MNHNS and CDR2 SASEGT. As DNA, the CDR3 is TGTGCCAGCAGTAAGTTCCAAGAGACCCAGTACTTC. This sequence encodes CASSKFQETQYF.

Worth noting for this clonotype: A much larger clonotype is one base distant, so this may be a read error. The CDR3 DNA reads TGTGCCAGCAGCCAAGGGTACAGGCGGGACACTGATGCTTTCTTT. Protein product: CASSQGYRRDTDAFF. The chain combines TRBV7-9 with TRBJ1-1; tentative D call: TRBD1 (6 bases). Germline V lookup: CDR1 SEHNR, CDR2 FQNEAQ (reference sequence). The CDR3 extends over 15 amino acids.

V usage is TRBV6-5 and J usage is TRBJ2-5, with D possibly being TRBD2 (6 bases). The V and J ends lost 2 bases and 4 bases respectively, with 14 bases between them. The length of the CDR3 is 15 residues. Germline loops: CDR1 MNHEY, CDR2 SVGAGI. The chain's CDR3 is CASSYEVAATETQYF. CDR3 DNA: TGTGCCAGCAGTTACGAGGTAGCGGCCACAGAGACCCAGTACTTC.

This rearrangement joins TRBV11-2 to TRBJ1-4; 7 nucleotides line up with TRBD1. The CDR3 covers 16 residues. The trim removed 5 bases at V and 7 bases at J, leaving 13 bases unmatched. Germline V gene lookup returns CDR1 SGHAT and CDR2 FQNNGV. The CDR3 sequence is CASSRGLTGKGEKLFF. The CDR3 DNA is TGTGCCAGCAGCCGCGGCCTGACAGGGAAGGGTGAAAAACTGTTTTTT.

The rearrangement links TRBV6-1 to TRBJ1-6; possible D gene TRBD1, 6 bases. CDR1 is MNHNS and CDR2 is SASEGT in the germline V gene. The CDR3 totals 16 residues. The ends were cut back, 7 bases at V and 7 bases at J, with 20 bases in the middle. The CDR3 is CASTPRTQGSNSPLHF. The CDR3 DNA reads as TGTGCCAGCACCCCGCGAACACAGGGTAGCAATTCACCCCTCCACTTT.

This clonotype was found many times. V usage is TRBV9 and J usage is TRBJ2-1; 11 positions match TRBD2. The V segment lost 0 bases and the J segment 7 bases; nucleotides outside the gene matches: 3. CDR3 length: 15 residues. Germline loops: CDR1 SGDLS, CDR2 YYNGEE. The chain's CDR3 is CASSVGSGGANEQFF. DNA for the CDR3: TGTGCCAGCAGCGTAGGTAGCGGGGGGGCGAATGAGCAGTTCTTC.

This clonotype appeared a few times. For the CDR3, the DNA is TGTGCCAGCAGCCAAGACGTGGGAAGGGATGGCTACACCTTC. Protein sequence: CASSQDVGRDGYTF. V and J are TRBV3-1 and TRBJ1-2; D remains unclear. This CDR3 is 14 amino acids long. With 0 bases removed from V and 6 bases from J, the gap between germline ends came to 11 bases. Per the germline V gene, CDR1 is LGHDT and CDR2 is YNNKEL (reference sequence).

Comment on this clonotype: This may be a read error, as it is one base from a much larger clone. The chain employs TRBV12-3 or TRBV12-4 and TRBJ2-7, with 10 bases identical to TRBD1. CDR3 length: 17 residues. The CDR3 nucleotides read TGTGCCGGCAGTCCCGCGACAGGGGGCGTGAGTACCTACGAGCAGTACTTC. Translation gives CAGSPATGGVSTYEQYF.

This CDR3 reads CASSQKGTNEKLFF. The DNA of the CDR3 is TGCGCCAGCAGCCAAAAGGGCACTAATGAAAAACTGTTTTTT. The chain combines TRBV4-1 with TRBJ1-4; D gene ambiguous. This CDR3 is built from 14 residues. V was cut by 2 bases and J by 2 bases, with 6 bases left in between. Looked up from germline, CDR1 is MGHRA and CDR2 is YSYEKL.

Only a few counts were recorded for this clonotype. The genes are TRBV15 and TRBJ2-5; D not certain. Trimming shortened V by 1 base and J by 5 bases, and 14 bases separated the two germline ends. Germline CDR1 is LNHNV and CDR2 is YYDKDF (reference sequence). The CDR3 loop spans 15 amino acids. CDR3 coding DNA: TGTGCCACCAGCAGAGGGGATTCCCTGGGGGAGACCCAGTACTTC. This translates into CATSRGDSLGETQYF.

In this sample, this clonotype turned up many times. The chain combines TRBV12-3 or TRBV12-4 with TRBJ1-2; D is undetermined. With 6 bases removed from V and 8 bases from J, the gap between germline ends came to 16 bases. The CDR3 loop spans 13 amino acids. CDR3 sequence: CASSPNGVLGYTF. For the CDR3, the DNA is TGTGCCAGCAGCCCCAACGGGGTGCTGGGCTACACCTTC.